These T cell receptor beta chains were read from a single sample in a study of cytomegalovirus exposure and HLA in healthy donors. TCRdb's copy holds only in-frame clones and misses some; the assay was immunoSEQ multiplex PCR. This listing includes 150,000 to 200,000 clones. The sequencing input was PBMCs. The receptors come from a woman aged 55-70 years in good health and CMV-seronegative. The CDR3 runs from the conserved cysteine through the conserved F or W.

v_call: TRBV2
cdr3_aa: CASKGQGAQPQHF

v_call: TRBV7-3
cdr3_aa: CASSARQGYEQYF

v_call: TRBV27
cdr3_aa: CASSFQGRGYEQYF

v_call: TRBV11-2
cdr3_aa: CASSTRGTLNTEAFF

v_call: TRBV9
cdr3_aa: CASSAKLAGATTDTQYF

v_call: TRBV19
cdr3_aa: CASSNSRSFRDREKLFF

v_call: TRBV29-1
cdr3_aa: CSVGRGDTQYF

v_call: TRBV7-8
cdr3_aa: CASSLRDRITGGLFF

v_call: TRBV11-2
cdr3_aa: CASRPTRGSYEQYF

v_call: TRBV5-1
cdr3_aa: CASSFAAETEAFF

v_call: TRBV5-5
cdr3_aa: CASSTARDRGNVGELFF

v_call: TRBV19
cdr3_aa: CASSIFRGNEKLFF

v_call: TRBV6-5
cdr3_aa: CASRALDSSYGYTF

v_call: TRBV5-4
cdr3_aa: CATQAAGGLSYEQYF

v_call: TRBV7-2
cdr3_aa: CASSLASSGGASEQYF

v_call: TRBV10-3
cdr3_aa: CATRQELSNQPQHF

v_call: TRBV2
cdr3_aa: CANPQSAGGPGELFF

v_call: TRBV5-1
cdr3_aa: CASSVTGTGVGRAFF

v_call: TRBV19
cdr3_aa: CASSNTGTLDTQYF

v_call: TRBV10-3
cdr3_aa: CAIRRTGVPNTEAFF

v_call: TRBV5-5
cdr3_aa: CASSLSGDPNYGYTF

v_call: TRBV14
cdr3_aa: CASSLQGEDYEQYF

v_call: TRBV27
cdr3_aa: CASRPTGVLSGNTIYF

v_call: TRBV6-6
cdr3_aa: CASSPDREDQPQHF

v_call: TRBV7-6
cdr3_aa: CASSPRVLLNTGELFF

v_call: TRBV7-9
cdr3_aa: CATLLDRAVTEAFF

v_call: TRBV7-3
cdr3_aa: CASSLSGAQGTQYF

v_call: TRBV4-1
cdr3_aa: CASSQEGTGGDEQFF

v_call: TRBV11-2
cdr3_aa: CASSLQGGYTF

v_call: TRBV13
cdr3_aa: CASSLSGGGTQYF

v_call: TRBV7-6
cdr3_aa: CASSLAPRQGFNEKLFF

v_call: TRBV29-1
cdr3_aa: CSVPVRRKPGSELFF

v_call: TRBV6-5
cdr3_aa: CASSYASEAFF

v_call: TRBV30
cdr3_aa: CAWSVLGGQKGEAFF

v_call: TRBV12-5
cdr3_aa: CASAPDRGRTRGGGYTF

v_call: TRBV5-1
cdr3_aa: CASSRDTTETSAFF

v_call: TRBV5-4
cdr3_aa: CASRPGGHSYNEQFF

v_call: TRBV5-1
cdr3_aa: CASSFTGDTGELFF

v_call: TRBV7-9
cdr3_aa: CASSLKRGGPLSYEQYF

v_call: TRBV21-1
cdr3_aa: CASSKEEGNRYEQYF

v_call: TRBV7-3
cdr3_aa: CASSLYQGATYEQYF

v_call: TRBV7-8
cdr3_aa: CASSLVQGMADTQYF

v_call: TRBV27
cdr3_aa: CASSFGRGSALYEQYF

v_call: TRBV6-6
cdr3_aa: CASKSTGATGANVLTF

v_call: TRBV7-9
cdr3_aa: CASSSTSGGIYEQYF

v_call: TRBV12-5
cdr3_aa: CASGFSETQYF

v_call: TRBV4-2
cdr3_aa: CASSQDPGLINQPQHF

v_call: TRBV27
cdr3_aa: CASSLLGGDRNEKLFF

v_call: TRBV6-1
cdr3_aa: CASSEALRGRDQPQHF

v_call: TRBV7-3
cdr3_aa: CASSAGGPPYNEQFF

v_call: TRBV5-8
cdr3_aa: CASSFMNGGTDYEQYF

v_call: TRBV2
cdr3_aa: CASSRQLNTGELFF

v_call: TRBV27
cdr3_aa: CASGGGIGMNTEAFF

v_call: TRBV5-1
cdr3_aa: CASSSGTGGTEAFF